Below, 29 T cell receptor beta chains from the same sample are listed, as sequenced in a study of blood T cell repertoires in COVID-19. Profiling relied on immunoSEQ multiplex PCR, and the TCRdb table lists in-frame clones only, not all of them. The top ten clones hold approximately 19% of a sample with approximately 190,000 clones, 80% to 85% of them seen once. Sequencing was performed on peripheral blood. The receptors come from a human donor in a cohort sampled during active COVID-19.

This sequence joins TRBV3-1 (or the pseudogene TRBV3-2) and TRBJ1-5; D remains unclear. The V gene lost 2 bases and the J gene lost 1 base, with 3 bases spanning the gap. Per the germline V gene, CDR1 is LGHDT and CDR2 is YNNKEL (reference sequence). CDR3 length equals 13 residues. CDR3 loop: CASSQISNQPQHF. DNA of the CDR3: TGTGCCAGCAGCCAAATAAGCAATCAGCCCCAGCATTTT.

This chain connects TRBV27 to TRBJ2-7, with 9 bases identical to TRBD1. CDR3 length: 16 residues. Trimming removed 5 bases from V and 3 bases from J; junction bases left unmatched: 11. Germline CDR1 MNHEY, CDR2 SMNVEV (reference sequence). This CDR3 is CASSPSGTGLLYEQYF. CDR3 bases: TGTGCCAGCAGTCCCTCCGGGACAGGGCTCCTCTACGAGCAGTACTTC.

V is TRBV5-1 and J is TRBJ2-3; 8 bases agree with TRBD2. CDR1 is SGHRS and CDR2 is YFSETQ in the germline V gene. J lost 4 bases, V lost 4 bases, and 11 bases had no gene match. This CDR3 is 16 amino acids long. DNA for the CDR3: TGCGCCAGCAGCCCGGTAAGGAGCGGGAGCGCAGATACGCAGTATTTT. Its translation is CASSPVRSGSADTQYF.

The CDR3 bases are TGTGCCAGCAGCCTAACTAGCGGAGCCCAATCTAGGGAGCTGTTTTTT. Translation gives CASSLTSGAQSRELFF. V is TRBV7-9 and J is TRBJ2-2, with 8 bases aligning to TRBD2. The CDR3 spans 16 residues. V dropped 5 bases and J dropped 9; count of bases not matched to a gene: 14. Germline V gives CDR1 SEHNR, CDR2 FQNEAQ (reference sequence). Full variable domain (outside the CDR3, taken from reference TRBV7-9 and TRBJ2-2): DTGVSQNPRHKITKRGQNVTFRCDPISEHNRLYWYRQTLGQGPEFLTYFQNEAQLEKSRLLSDRFSAERPKGSFSTLEIQRTEQGDSAMYLCASSLTSGAQSRELFFGEGSRLTVL.

This chain uses TRBV24-1 with TRBJ2-6; 8 positions match TRBD1. V lost 9 bases to trimming and J lost 0 bases; unmatched junction nucleotides: 12. This CDR3 comprises 18 residues. Germline-derived CDR1 and CDR2 are KGHDR and SFDVKD. The CDR3 coding sequence is TGTGCCACCGGCGGGGACAGGTTTGGGGTCTCTGGGGCCAACGTCCTGACTTTC. Amino acids: CATGGDRFGVSGANVLTF.

This clone was recorded once. This sequence joins TRBV5-6 and TRBJ1-1, with 8 bases matching TRBD1. V dropped 3 bases and J dropped 1; count of bases not matched to a gene: 8. From germline, CDR1 is SGHDT and CDR2 YYEEEE. The CDR3 covers 16 residues. CDR3 amino acids: CASSWPDRDWNTEAFF. CDR3 nucleotides: TGTGCCAGCAGCTGGCCGGACAGGGATTGGAACACTGAAGCTTTCTTT.

The rearrangement uses TRBV6-5 and TRBJ1-4; D ambiguous. Trimming took off 7 bases at V and 5 bases at J, with 8 bases between the two ends. The CDR3 spans 12 residues. The germline V gene has CDR1 MNHEY and CDR2 SVGAGI. The CDR3 sequence is CASKRGNEKLFF. Here the CDR3 DNA reads TGTGCCAGCAAACGGGGAAATGAAAAACTGTTTTTT.

CDR3 coding DNA: TGTGCCAGCAGCCCCCGGGGGGTTGCTGCTTTCTTT. Protein product: CASSPRGVAAFF. V is TRBV13 and J is TRBJ1-1; tentatively, D is TRBD1 (5 bases). Germline V gene lookup returns CDR1 PRHDT and CDR2 FYEKMQ (reference sequence). The CDR3 runs to 12 residues. The V end was cut by 5 bases, the J end by 11 bases, with 15 bases between.

This clone was counted once. V gene TRBV4-1 combines with J gene TRBJ2-2, with 10 positions matching TRBD2. This CDR3 contains 15 residues. CDR1 is MGHRA and CDR2 is YSYEKL in the germline V gene. Germline trimming cut 4 bases from V and 1 base from J; bases unmatched to any gene: 0. The CDR3 nucleotides are TGCGCCAGCAGCCTAGCGGGAGGGAACACCGGGGAGCTGTTTTTT. It codes for CASSLAGGNTGELFF.

The V call is TRBV28, the J call TRBJ1-2; a possible D gene is TRBD1 (6 bases). The CDR3 totals 12 residues. Trimming took off 11 bases at V and 6 bases at J, with 16 bases between the two ends. Germline CDR1 reads MDHEN; CDR2 reads SYDVKM. The CDR3 sequence is CALGQPANGYTF. CDR3 nucleotides: TGTGCCCTTGGACAGCCGGCAAATGGCTACACCTTC.

This clone was seen just once. The chain combines TRBV19 with TRBJ2-7, with 7 bases aligning to TRBD1. Germline lookup yields CDR1 LNHDA and CDR2 SQIVND (reference sequence). CDR3 length equals 13 residues. The junction had 2 bases not matched to a gene; V was cut back by 4 bases and J by 2 bases. The CDR3 loop is CASSRTGAYEQYF. CDR3 bases: TGTGCCAGTAGTAGGACAGGAGCCTACGAGCAGTACTTC.

This sequence joins TRBV27 and TRBJ2-7; D is undetermined. Germline CDR1 MNHEY, CDR2 SMNVEV (reference sequence). This CDR3 has 14 residues. V was shortened by 0 bases and J by 5 bases, with 11 bases between the two germline ends. This chain's CDR3 is CASSLSQLAHEQYV. DNA for the CDR3: TGTGCCAGCAGTTTATCACAGCTTGCCCACGAGCAGTACGTC.

This clone has a single count. This rearrangement joins TRBV7-3 to TRBJ1-1; unclear D gene. CDR1 SGHTA and CDR2 FQGTGA come from the germline V gene. The CDR3 consists of 15 residues. V lost 5 bases and J 4 bases, leaving 17 bases between the germline ends. CDR3 sequence: CASSPDHQRVTEAFF. The CDR3 DNA reads TGTGCCAGCAGCCCCGACCACCAGAGGGTCACTGAAGCTTTCTTT.

The V call is TRBV10-2, the J call TRBJ2-7, with 12 bases that match TRBD1. V shed 3 bases and J 8 bases; nucleotides not matched to a gene: 5. Per the germline V gene, CDR1 is WSHSY and CDR2 is SAAADI. There are 14 residues in the CDR3. The CDR3 DNA is TGCGCCAGCAGTGAACGTGGGACAGGGGGCCAGCAGTACGTC. Amino acid sequence: CASSERGTGGQQYV.

This chain connects TRBV20-1 to TRBJ1-4; 7 nucleotides match TRBD1. CDR3 length: 15 residues. The trim removed 3 bases at V and 7 bases at J, leaving 11 bases unmatched. Germline-derived CDR1 and CDR2 are DFQATT and SNEGSKA (reference sequence). The CDR3 DNA follows: TGCAGTGCTAGTCACCGAGACAGGGTGGGTGAAAAACTGTTTTTT. Its translation is CSASHRDRVGEKLFF.

The rearrangement links TRBV11-2 to TRBJ1-2; possible D gene TRBD1, 5 bases. Germline CDR1 SGHAT, CDR2 FQNNGV. The V end lost 1 base, the J end lost 4 bases, and 13 bases lay between the germline ends. This CDR3 region has 15 residues. The CDR3 loop reads CASSLGEGRFYGYTF. In DNA, the CDR3 is TGTGCCAGCAGCTTAGGGGAGGGGAGGTTCTATGGCTACACCTTC.

This clone was observed a single time. The genes are TRBV9 and TRBJ2-7, with TRBD2 identical over 10 bases. This CDR3 is built from 19 residues. Trimming at V came to 2 bases and at J to 1 base, leaving 15 bases not matched to a gene. CDR1 and CDR2 (germline): SGDLS, YYNGEE. In nucleotides, the CDR3 is TGTGCCAGCAGCGTCGGGGGGTCTCCTCTAGCGGGAGATTCCTACGAGCAGTACTTC. Its translation is CASSVGGSPLAGDSYEQYF. The variable domain in full, completed from reference TRBV9 and TRBJ2-7, reads DSGVTQTPKHLITATGQRVTLRCSPRSGDLSVYWYQQSLDQGLQFLIQYYNGEERAKGNILERFSAQQFPDLHSELNLSSLELGDSALYFCASSVGGSPLAGDSYEQYFGPGTRLTVT.

The chain employs TRBV5-4 and TRBJ2-7; D perhaps matches TRBD1 (5 bases). V shed 2 bases and J shed 11 bases, with 14 bases lying between them. In germline, CDR1 is SGHNT, CDR2 YYREEE (reference sequence). The CDR3 is made up of 12 amino acids. CDR3 DNA sequence: TGTGCCAGCAGCTTACCAAGACAGAAAGAGTACGTC. As protein: CASSLPRQKEYV.

CDR3 nucleotides: TGTGCCAGCAGCCCTACCCGTACGGGTCGGGAGCAGTACTTC. Its protein is CASSPTRTGREQYF. This chain connects TRBV11-2 to TRBJ2-7; no clear D. V lost 5 bases and J 7 bases, leaving 18 bases between the germline ends. Germline V gives CDR1 SGHAT, CDR2 FQNNGV. This CDR3 contains 14 residues. Looking up the rest from reference TRBV11-2 and TRBJ2-7 gives the full variable domain: EAGVAQSPRYKIIEKRQSVAFWCNPISGHATLYWYQQILGQGPKLLIQFQNNGVVDDSQLPKDRFSAERLKGVDSTLKIQPAKLEDSAVYLCASSPTRTGREQYFGPGTRLTVT.

The gene calls are TRBV2 and TRBJ2-3; D unclear. CDR3 length equals 13 residues. Looked up from germline, CDR1 is SNHLY and CDR2 is FYNNEI. V shed 4 bases and J shed 6 bases, with 11 bases lying between them. CDR3 amino acids: CASSVSLGDTQYF. The CDR3 DNA follows: TGTGCCAGCAGTGTCTCCCTCGGGGATACGCAGTATTTT.

The chain recombines TRBV29-1 with TRBJ2-7; D perhaps matches TRBD1 (5 bases). Germline lookup yields CDR1 SQVTM and CDR2 ANQGSEA. Trimming stripped 5 bases from V and 2 bases from J, with 10 bases between. The CDR3 extends over 12 amino acids. CDR3 coding DNA: TGCAGCGTTACTTCAGGGCCCTACGAGCAGTACTTC. Protein: CSVTSGPYEQYF.

This sequence joins TRBV11-2 and TRBJ2-7, with 8 positions matching TRBD1. The CDR3 has 15 residues. V gave up 6 bases and J gave up 0 bases; unmatched junction bases: 7. Germline V gives CDR1 SGHAT, CDR2 FQNNGV. CDR3 sequence (DNA): TGTGCCAGCAGATCCCCGGGACAGGACTCCTACGAGCAGTACTTC. Protein sequence: CASRSPGQDSYEQYF.

The chain joins TRBV5-1 to TRBJ1-4; D remains unclear. There are 15 residues in the CDR3. Germline V lookup: CDR1 SGHRS, CDR2 YFSETQ. The germline V and J ends were trimmed by 2 bases and 0 bases, with 8 bases remaining between them. The CDR3: CASSFTPATNEKLFF. The CDR3 region has the DNA TGCGCCAGCAGCTTTACACCTGCAACTAATGAAAAACTGTTTTTT. Variable domain in full (rest from reference TRBV5-1 and TRBJ1-4): KAGVTQTPRYLIKTRGQQVTLSCSPISGHRSVSWYQQTPGQGLQFLFEYFSETQRNKGNFPGRFSGRQFSNSRSEMNVSTLELGDSALYLCASSFTPATNEKLFFGSGTQLSVL.

The V and J genes are TRBV5-4 and TRBJ2-3; 7 positions agree with TRBD2. Germline V CDR1 and CDR2: SGHNT, YYREEE (reference sequence). The CDR3 sequence is 14 residues long. CDR3 DNA sequence: TGTGCAACTCGCACTAGCGTAGGAACAGATACGCAGTATTTT. Translation: CATRTSVGTDTQYF.

Of note for this clone: An end of the junction does not agree with germline; a read error may underlie this. The J gene is TRBJ1-2, the V gene TRBV19; D is perhaps TRBD1 (6 bases). In germline, CDR1 is LNHDA, CDR2 SQIVND (reference sequence). This CDR3 has 16 residues. The CDR3 region is CASSSGGAGDLYGYTF. CDR3 bases: TGTGCCAGCAGTAGCGGGGGGGCCGGGGACCTCTATGGCTACACCTTC.

CDR3 DNA sequence: TGTGCCAGCAGTCCGAGGACACCAGCGACCTACGAGCAGTACTTC. Protein: CASSPRTPATYEQYF. J is TRBJ2-7 and V is TRBV27; D may be TRBD1 (5 bases). The CDR3 contains 15 residues. Germline CDR1 MNHEY, CDR2 SMNVEV (reference sequence). Trimming stripped 5 bases from V and 2 bases from J, with 16 bases between.

The genes are TRBV18 and TRBJ2-3; D is possibly TRBD1 (6 bases). The CDR3 consists of 15 residues. Germline values: CDR1 KGHSH, CDR2 LQKENI. The germline V and J ends were trimmed by 6 bases and 0 bases, with 13 bases remaining between them. The CDR3 DNA reads as TGTGCCAGCTCGGCCCGACAGGCTAGCACAGATACGCAGTATTTT. It translates to CASSARQASTDTQYF.

The chain uses TRBV29-1 and TRBJ1-1; tentative D call: TRBD1 (6 bases). The V gene's germline CDR1 is SQVTM and CDR2 ANQGSEA. Trimming shortened V by 7 bases and J by 5 bases, and 17 bases separated the two germline ends. The CDR3 has 13 amino acids. For the CDR3, the DNA is TGCAGCGGCGCGACAGGCTCGGGGACTGAAGCTTTCTTT. Translation: CSGATGSGTEAFF.

The rearrangement links TRBV19 to TRBJ1-6, with a weak D call TRBD1 (6 bases). The V end was cut by 6 bases, the J end by 9 bases, with 15 bases between. This CDR3 region has 14 residues. The germline V gene encodes CDR1 LNHDA and CDR2 SQIVND (reference sequence). The CDR3 spells CASSRGAPLSPLHF. The CDR3, as DNA: TGTGCCAGTAGCCGGGGGGCACCCCTTTCACCCCTCCACTTT.